This T cell receptor beta chain is from a study of response to subunit inactivated influenza vaccine. The study, taken as a whole, reports: That few new T cells are recruited by each seasonal influenza vaccination was the authors' suggestion.

Worth noting for this clonotype: Its antigen remains unidentified.

V was clipped by 6 bases and J by 7 bases, with 13 bases between them. This CDR3 is 11 amino acids long. From germline, CDR1 is SQVTM and CDR2 ANQGSEA. TCRdb re-called the RT-PCR reads through MiXCR, storing one row per CDR3 protein. Among fewer than 650,000 distinct CDR3 sequences listed, 10% to 15% were seen once. The V and J genes are TRBV29-1 and TRBJ2-7; unclear D gene. The sample was PBMCs from blood, taken roughly 45 days after vaccination. The origin of this receptor is a man in his fifties who received an inactivated influenza vaccine. The CDR3 sequence is CSVANKREQYF. For the CDR3, the DNA is TGCAGCGTAGCCAATAAGCGAGAGCAGTACTTC.